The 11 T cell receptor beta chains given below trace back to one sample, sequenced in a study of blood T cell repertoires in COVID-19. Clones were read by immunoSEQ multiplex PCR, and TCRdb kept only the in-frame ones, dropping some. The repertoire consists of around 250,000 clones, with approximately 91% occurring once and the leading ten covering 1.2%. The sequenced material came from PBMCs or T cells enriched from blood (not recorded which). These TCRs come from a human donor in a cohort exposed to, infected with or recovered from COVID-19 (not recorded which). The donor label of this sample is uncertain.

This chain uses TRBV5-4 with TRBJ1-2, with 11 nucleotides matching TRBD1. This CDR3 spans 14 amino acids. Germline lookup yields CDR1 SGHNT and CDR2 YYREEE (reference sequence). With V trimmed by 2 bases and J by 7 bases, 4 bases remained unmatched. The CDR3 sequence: CASSLGTGGGGYTF. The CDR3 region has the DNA TGTGCCAGCAGCTTAGGGACAGGGGGAGGTGGCTACACCTTC.

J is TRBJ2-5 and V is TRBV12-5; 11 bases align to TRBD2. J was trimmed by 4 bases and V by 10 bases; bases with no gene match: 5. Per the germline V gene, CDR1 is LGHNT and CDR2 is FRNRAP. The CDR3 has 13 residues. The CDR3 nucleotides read TGTGCTATCGTTACTAGCGGGGGAGAGACCCAGTACTTC. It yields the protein CAIVTSGGETQYF.

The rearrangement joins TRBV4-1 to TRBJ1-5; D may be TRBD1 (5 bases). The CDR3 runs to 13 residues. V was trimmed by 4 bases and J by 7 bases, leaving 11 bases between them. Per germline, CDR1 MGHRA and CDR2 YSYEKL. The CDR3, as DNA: TGCGCCAGCAGCCGGCAGGGTAGCCAGCCCCAGCATTTT. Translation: CASSRQGSQPQHF.

CDR3 loop: CASGPYSMNTEAFF. In DNA, the CDR3 is TGTGCCAGCGGGCCGTATTCGATGAACACTGAAGCTTTCTTT. The chain is built from TRBV9 and TRBJ1-1; D unclear. Trimming removed 7 bases from V and 0 bases from J, with 13 bases in between. The CDR3 is 14 residues long. CDR1 is SGDLS and CDR2 is YYNGEE in the germline V gene. Variable domain in full (rest from reference TRBV9 and TRBJ1-1): DSGVTQTPKHLITATGQRVTLRCSPRSGDLSVYWYQQSLDQGLQFLIQYYNGEERAKGNILERFSAQQFPDLHSELNLSSLELGDSALYFCASGPYSMNTEAFFGQGTRLTVV.

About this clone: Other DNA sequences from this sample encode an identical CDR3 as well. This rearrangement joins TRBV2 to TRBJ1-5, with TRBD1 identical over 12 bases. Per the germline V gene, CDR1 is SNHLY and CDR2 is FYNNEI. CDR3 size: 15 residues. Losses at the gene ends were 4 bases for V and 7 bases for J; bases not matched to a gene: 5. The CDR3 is CASSAGTGGGQPQHF. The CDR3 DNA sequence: TGTGCCAGCAGTGCCGGGACAGGGGGCGGCCAGCCCCAGCATTTT.

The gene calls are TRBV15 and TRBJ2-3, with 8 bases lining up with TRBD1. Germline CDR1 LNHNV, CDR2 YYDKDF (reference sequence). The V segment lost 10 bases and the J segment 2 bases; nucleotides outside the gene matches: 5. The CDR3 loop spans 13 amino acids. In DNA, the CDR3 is TGTGCCAGTGGGGACAGGTACACAGATACGCAGTATTTT. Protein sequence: CASGDRYTDTQYF. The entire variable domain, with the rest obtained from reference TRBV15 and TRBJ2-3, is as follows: DAMVIQNPRYQVTQFGKPVTLSCSQTLNHNVMYWYQQKSSQAPKLLFHYYDKDFNNEADTPDNFQSRRPNTSFCFLDIRSPGLGDTAMYLCASGDRYTDTQYFGPGTRLTVL.

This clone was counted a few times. CDR3 nucleotides: TGTGCCAGCAGCTTCGGGGGGGGCCCTAATTCACCCCTCCACTTT. Its protein is CASSFGGGPNSPLHF. The J gene is TRBJ1-6, the V gene TRBV11-2; TRBD1 might be the D (6 bases). The CDR3 is made up of 15 amino acids. V dropped 3 bases and J dropped 6 bases, with 12 bases sitting between them. Per the germline V gene, CDR1 is SGHAT and CDR2 is FQNNGV.

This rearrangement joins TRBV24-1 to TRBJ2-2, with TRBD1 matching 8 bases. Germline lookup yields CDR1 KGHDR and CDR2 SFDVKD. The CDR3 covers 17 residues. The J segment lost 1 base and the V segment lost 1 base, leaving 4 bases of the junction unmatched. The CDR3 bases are TGTGCCACCAGTGATTTCCTCGGGACAGGGAACACCGGGGAGCTGTTTTTT. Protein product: CATSDFLGTGNTGELFF.

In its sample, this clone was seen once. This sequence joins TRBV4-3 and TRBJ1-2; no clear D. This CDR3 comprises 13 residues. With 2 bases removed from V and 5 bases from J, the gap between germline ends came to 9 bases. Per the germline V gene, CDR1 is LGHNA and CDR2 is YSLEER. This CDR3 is CASSQKTGYGYTF. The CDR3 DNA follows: TGCGCCAGCAGCCAAAAGACGGGATATGGCTACACCTTC.

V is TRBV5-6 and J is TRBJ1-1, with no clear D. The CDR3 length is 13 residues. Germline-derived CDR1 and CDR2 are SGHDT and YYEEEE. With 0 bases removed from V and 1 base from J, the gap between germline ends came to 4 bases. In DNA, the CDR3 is TGTGCCAGCAGCTTGGCAGGGAACACTGAAGCTTTCTTT. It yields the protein CASSLAGNTEAFF.

The CDR3: CASSMWDRGSQNSPLHF. For the CDR3, the DNA is TGTGCCAGTAGTATGTGGGACAGGGGATCGCAGAATTCACCCCTCCACTTT. This chain uses TRBV19 with TRBJ1-6; 10 nucleotides align to TRBD1. CDR1 is LNHDA, CDR2 SQIVND, per germline (reference sequence). The junction had 9 bases not matched to a gene; V was cut back by 3 bases and J by 7 bases. CDR3 length: 17 residues.